This TCR beta chain comes out of a study of CD8+CD57+ T cells in acquired aplastic anemia. Previously, flow cytometry had revealed CD8+CD57+ cell expansion in the patients chosen for sequencing. Genomic DNA was employed as the template in profiling TCR beta VDJ and CDR3. TCRdb ran MiXCR on the reads and lists one entry per CDR3 protein. The table shows about 200,000 distinct CDR3 sequences, with about half occurring only once. Sequenced input: sorted CD4+, CD8+, or CD8+CD57+ T cells (not recorded which) from PBMCs. This receptor was obtained from a human donor with aplastic anemia.

CDR3 loop: CASSDYRQGARNIQYF. CDR3 nucleotide sequence: TGTGCCAGCAGCGATTATCGACAGGGGGCCAGGAACATTCAGTACTTC. The chain recombines TRBV7-2 with TRBJ2-4; 10 bases map to TRBD1. Germline V lookup: CDR1 SGHTA, CDR2 FQGNSA. This CDR3 contains 16 residues. The V and J ends lost 5 bases and 7 bases, in that order; junction bases with no gene match: 11.